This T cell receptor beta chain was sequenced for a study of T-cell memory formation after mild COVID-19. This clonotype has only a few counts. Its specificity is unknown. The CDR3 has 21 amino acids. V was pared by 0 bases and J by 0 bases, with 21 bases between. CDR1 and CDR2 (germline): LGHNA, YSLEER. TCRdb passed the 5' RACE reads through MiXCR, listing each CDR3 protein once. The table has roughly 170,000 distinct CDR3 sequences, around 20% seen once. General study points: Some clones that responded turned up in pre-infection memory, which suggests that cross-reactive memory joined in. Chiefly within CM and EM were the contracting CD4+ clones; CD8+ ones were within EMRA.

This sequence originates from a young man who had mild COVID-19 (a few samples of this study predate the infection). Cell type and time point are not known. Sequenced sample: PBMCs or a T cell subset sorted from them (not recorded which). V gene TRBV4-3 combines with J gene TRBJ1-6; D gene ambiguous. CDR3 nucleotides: TGCGCCAGCAGCCAAGATAATAGTGCCATCTTTCATTCCTCCTATAATTCACCCCTCCACTTT. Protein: CASSQDNSAIFHSSYNSPLHF.